The 12 T cell receptor beta chains below come from one sample, sequenced in a study of CD8 T cells in ankylosing spondylitis. TCRdb re-called the 5' RACE reads with MiXCR, one entry per CDR3 protein. This sample has 6,500 or so distinct CDR3 sequences, with about 3% found just once. The sequenced material came from blood, either unsorted or a sorted T cell fraction (not recorded which). All receptors derive from a female donor with ankylosing spondylitis or in good health (not recorded which).

This clonotype showed up many times. The V and J genes are TRBV9 and TRBJ2-3; 13 bases line up with TRBD2. V shed 3 bases and J 7 bases; nucleotides not matched to a gene: 8. From germline, CDR1 is SGDLS and CDR2 YYNGEE. CDR3 length: 16 amino acids. Written as DNA, the CDR3 is TGTGCCAGCAGCGCTGGGACTAGCGGGACCTTAAATACGCAGTATTTT. Amino acid sequence: CASSAGTSGTLNTQYF.

Many counts were recorded for this clonotype. In DNA, the CDR3 is TGTGCCAGCAGCCCTCCGGGGCGGGGGCTTAATGGCTACACCTTC. Protein: CASSPPGRGLNGYTF. The rearrangement links TRBV9 to TRBJ1-2, with D possibly matching TRBD1 (6 bases). From germline, CDR1 is SGDLS and CDR2 YYNGEE. The CDR3 is 15 residues long. V lost 4 bases to trimming and J lost 6 bases, with 19 bases between them.

This clonotype occurred many times. The rearrangement joins TRBV9 to TRBJ2-7; no clear D. Trimming removed 0 bases at V and 4 bases at J, with 14 bases between. Germline loops: CDR1 SGDLS, CDR2 YYNGEE. The CDR3 runs to 15 residues. The CDR3 loop reads CASSVGGSPQYEQYF. CDR3 in DNA: TGTGCCAGCAGCGTAGGTGGCAGCCCCCAATACGAGCAGTACTTC.

This clonotype was detected ten times or more. The J gene is TRBJ2-1, the V gene TRBV20-1; TRBD2 aligns across 7 bases. CDR1 is DFQATT and CDR2 is SNEGSKA in the germline V gene (reference sequence). The CDR3 consists of 17 residues. Losses at the gene ends were 0 bases for V and 5 bases for J; bases not matched to a gene: 13. Here the CDR3 reads CSAREGYPSGPDNEQFF. The CDR3, as DNA: TGCAGTGCTAGAGAGGGCTACCCTAGCGGACCCGACAATGAGCAGTTCTTC.

This clonotype was recorded at least ten times. The rearrangement links TRBV9 to TRBJ2-1, with TRBD2 matching 7 bases. After removal of 0 bases from V and 0 bases from J, the junction contained 6 bases not matched to a gene. The CDR3 length is 17 residues. CDR1 is SGDLS and CDR2 is YYNGEE in the germline V gene. CDR3 coding DNA: TGTGCCAGCAGCGTAGGGGCTAGCGGCACCTCCTACAATGAGCAGTTCTTC. This encodes CASSVGASGTSYNEQFF.

This clonotype has ten or more counts. J is TRBJ2-1 and V is TRBV9; 12 nucleotides align to TRBD2. V lost 0 bases to trimming and J lost 8 bases; unmatched junction nucleotides: 3. The CDR3 has 15 residues. Germline V gene sequence: CDR1 SGDLS, CDR2 YYNGEE. The CDR3: CASSVATSGSDEQFF. The CDR3 DNA sequence: TGTGCCAGCAGCGTAGCGACTAGCGGGAGCGATGAGCAGTTCTTC.

This clonotype is judged medium-sized. The J gene is TRBJ2-7, the V gene TRBV9; D tentatively fits TRBD1 or TRBD2 (5 bases each). V was pared by 2 bases and J by 2 bases, with 14 bases between. CDR1 is SGDLS, CDR2 YYNGEE, per germline. This CDR3 contains 15 residues. Here the CDR3 reads CASSVHRDPTYEQYF. The CDR3 bases are TGTGCCAGCAGCGTTCACCGGGACCCAACCTACGAGCAGTACTTC. The whole variable domain, filled in from reference TRBV9 and TRBJ2-7, reads DSGVTQTPKHLITATGQRVTLRCSPRSGDLSVYWYQQSLDQGLQFLIQYYNGEERAKGNILERFSAQQFPDLHSELNLSSLELGDSALYFCASSVHRDPTYEQYFGPGTRLTVT.

Many counts were recorded for this clonotype. The chain joins TRBV9 to TRBJ2-3; 8 bases are a match to TRBD1. From germline, CDR1 is SGDLS and CDR2 YYNGEE. The CDR3 consists of 15 residues. Trimming at V came to 4 bases and at J to 4 bases, leaving 8 bases not matched to a gene. The CDR3 DNA reads as TGTGCCAGCAGCCCATGGACAGGGCCAGCAGATACGCAGTATTTT. This encodes CASSPWTGPADTQYF.

There are many counts of this clonotype. This chain links TRBV9 with TRBJ2-2; maybe TRBD2 (6 bases). The germline V gene has CDR1 SGDLS and CDR2 YYNGEE. This CDR3 is built from 15 residues. The V gene lost 0 bases and the J gene lost 0 bases, with 6 bases spanning the gap. CDR3 coding DNA: TGTGCCAGCAGCGTAGCGGGGGCGAACACCGGGGAGCTGTTTTTT. The encoded protein is CASSVAGANTGELFF.

This clonotype was observed at least ten times. V usage is TRBV9 and J usage is TRBJ2-3, with 7 bases fitting TRBD2. This CDR3 region has 16 residues. V gave up 0 bases and J gave up 6 bases; unmatched junction bases: 10. In germline, CDR1 is SGDLS, CDR2 YYNGEE. The CDR3 here is CASSVGMAGATDTQYF. Here the CDR3 DNA reads TGTGCCAGCAGCGTAGGGATGGCGGGAGCTACGGATACGCAGTATTTT.

In this sample, this clonotype is medium-sized. The CDR3 is CASSVGWGIETQYF. In nucleotides, the CDR3 is TGTGCCAGCAGCGTAGGTTGGGGAATAGAGACCCAGTACTTC. The chain carries TRBV9 and TRBJ2-5, with unresolved D. The CDR3 covers 14 residues. Trimming cost V 0 bases and J 4 bases, with 10 bases left between them. Per germline, CDR1 SGDLS and CDR2 YYNGEE.

Many counts were recorded for this clonotype. This chain links TRBV9 with TRBJ2-7; tentatively, D is TRBD1 (5 bases). The germline gives CDR1 SGDLS, CDR2 YYNGEE. With 4 bases removed from V and 5 bases from J, the gap between germline ends came to 19 bases. The CDR3 covers 15 residues. The CDR3 reads CASSPPGRGDDEQYF. The CDR3 DNA sequence: TGTGCCAGCAGCCCCCCGGGTAGGGGTGACGACGAGCAGTACTTC. The complete variable domain, with remaining parts taken from reference TRBV9 and TRBJ2-7, reads DSGVTQTPKHLITATGQRVTLRCSPRSGDLSVYWYQQSLDQGLQFLIQYYNGEERAKGNILERFSAQQFPDLHSELNLSSLELGDSALYFCASSPPGRGDDEQYFGPGTRLTVT.